These 26 T cell receptor beta chains were sequenced from one sample in a study of Graves' ophthalmopathy and Graves' hyperthyroidism (dated 2018 in TCRdb). These reads were obtained on an Illumina HiSeq 2000. For repertoire sequencing, the TCR beta CDR3 regions were amplified from RNA transcripts. A first-round RT-PCR used HTBI primers with the Qiagen OneStep RT-PCR kit, followed by a second-round multiplex PCR, size selection and purification. The public reads were quality trimmed at Q25 with fastp and then assembled into clones with MiXCR by TCRdb, keeping productive beta chains. Rows with a matching CDR3 protein are joined into one entry that keeps the most common DNA and genes. This sample lists 150,000 to 200,000 distinct CDR3 sequences; roughly 36% were detected once. Around 9.3% of the sample is in the top ten clones. The sequenced sample consisted of peripheral blood. The receptor set was obtained from a man aged 25-45 years with Graves' ophthalmopathy. Donor details come from another sample of the same person, matched by shared clones.

Ten or more counts support this clonotype. The chain couples TRBV12-3 or TRBV12-4 to TRBJ1-1; D is unclear. Trimming shortened V by 3 bases and J by 5 bases, and 10 bases separated the two germline ends. The CDR3 spans 13 residues. CDR3 region: CASSLRRVTEAFF. The CDR3 nucleotides read TGTGCCAGCAGTTTGAGGAGGGTTACTGAAGCTTTCTTT.

The J gene is TRBJ2-7, the V gene TRBV28; TRBD2 matches 15 bases. V shed 7 bases and J 3 bases; nucleotides not matched to a gene: 4. Germline V CDR1 and CDR2: MDHEN, SYDVKM. CDR3 size: 15 residues. Here the CDR3 reads CASTVGLAGGYEQYF. DNA of the CDR3: TGTGCCAGCACCGTGGGACTAGCGGGAGGCTACGAGCAGTACTTC.

This clonotype appeared many times. This rearrangement joins TRBV6-5 to TRBJ1-1; tentatively, D is TRBD1 (6 bases). The CDR3 runs to 11 residues. Trimming removed 5 bases at V and 8 bases at J, with 9 bases between. Germline V gene lookup returns CDR1 MNHEY and CDR2 SVGAGI. The CDR3 DNA reads TGTGCCAGCAGTCACAGGGCCGAAGCTTTCTTT. Residues: CASSHRAEAFF.

This clonotype has ten or more counts. The chain couples TRBV12-3 or TRBV12-4 to TRBJ2-7, with D unresolved. The CDR3 sequence is 12 residues long. The V end lost 5 bases, the J end lost 0 bases, and 5 bases lay between the germline ends. The CDR3 DNA sequence: TGTGCCAGCAGTGACGGCTCCTACGAGCAGTACTTC. Encoded protein: CASSDGSYEQYF.

This clonotype was recorded many times. The chain has TRBV12-3 or TRBV12-4 and TRBJ1-2, with 7 bases fitting TRBD1. CDR3 length: 14 amino acids. V was clipped by 7 bases and J by 4 bases; unmatched bases: 9. CDR3 DNA: TGTGCCAGCAACTCGAGGGGGCTTGGCTATGGCTACACCTTC. Protein product: CASNSRGLGYGYTF.

This clonotype has at least ten counts. This chain links TRBV10-3 with TRBJ2-5, with TRBD1 identical over 9 bases. V lost 9 bases to trimming and J lost 1 base; unmatched junction nucleotides: 9. The CDR3 sequence is 15 residues long. Germline CDR1 and CDR2: ENHRY and SYGVKD. CDR3 in DNA: TGTGCCATATCTCCGGGACAGGGTCGCCAAGAGACCCAGTACTTC. It translates to CAISPGQGRQETQYF.

This sequence joins TRBV20-1 and TRBJ1-3, with 7 bases lining up with TRBD1. J lost 2 bases, V lost 3 bases, and 4 bases had no gene match. CDR3 length: 14 residues. Looked up from germline, CDR1 is DFQATT and CDR2 is SNEGSKA (reference sequence). The CDR3 region is CSASAGTAGNTIYF. DNA for the CDR3: TGCAGTGCTAGTGCTGGGACAGCTGGAAACACCATATATTTT.

This clonotype was detected ten times or more. The V gene is TRBV6-1, the J gene TRBJ1-6; D is perhaps TRBD1 (5 bases). CDR1 and CDR2 (germline): MNHNS, SASEGT. V lost 5 bases to trimming and J lost 9 bases, with 20 bases between them. The CDR3 is made up of 16 amino acids. CDR3 in DNA: TGTGCCAGCAGTAAAAGCGGGACGGCCCTTCGTTCACCCCTCCACTTT. Its protein product is CASSKSGTALRSPLHF.

The V and J genes are TRBV25-1 and TRBJ2-5, with D tentatively TRBD2 (5 bases). CDR3 length: 13 amino acids. V lost 4 bases to trimming and J lost 4 bases, with 10 bases between them. Germline V lookup: CDR1 MGHDK, CDR2 SYGVNS. This CDR3 reads CASSVRSGETQYF. DNA for the CDR3: TGTGCCAGCAGTGTGAGGAGCGGAGAGACCCAGTACTTC.

The table lists this clonotype with a few counts. The rearrangement joins TRBV7-2 to TRBJ2-7; possible D gene TRBD2, 5 bases. The CDR3 is 14 residues long. The V and J ends lost 4 bases and 0 bases respectively, with 10 bases between them. Germline CDR1 and CDR2: SGHTA and FQGNSA. For the CDR3, the DNA is TGTGCCAGCAGCTCGGACTCTAGCTCCTACGAGCAGTACTTC. Its protein product is CASSSDSSSYEQYF.

This clonotype was detected ten times or more. V gene TRBV5-1 combines with J gene TRBJ1-2; D might be TRBD1 (5 bases). Per the germline V gene, CDR1 is SGHRS and CDR2 is YFSETQ. This CDR3 comprises 13 residues. The V gene lost 2 bases and the J gene lost 3 bases, with 8 bases spanning the gap. CDR3 in amino acids: CASSFQGDYGYTF. The CDR3 region has the DNA TGCGCCAGCAGCTTCCAGGGAGACTATGGCTACACCTTC.

The V call is TRBV6-1, the J call TRBJ2-7; maybe TRBD2 (5 bases). Germline-derived CDR1 and CDR2 are MNHNS and SASEGT. The CDR3 totals 15 residues. V lost 6 bases, J lost 2 bases, and 17 bases lay in between. Here the CDR3 DNA reads TGTGCCAGCAGGGCCGTCGATGGGCGGGCCTACGAGCAGTACTTC. Its translation: CASRAVDGRAYEQYF.

This clonotype was recorded many times. The chain carries TRBV27 and TRBJ1-1; possibly TRBD1 for D (5 bases). Between the trimmed V and J ends, which lost 7 bases and 4 bases, there was a span of 16 bases. There are 14 residues in the CDR3. CDR1 is MNHEY and CDR2 is SMNVEV in the germline V gene (reference sequence). This CDR3 reads CASTPQGGLTEAFF. As DNA, the CDR3 is TGTGCCAGCACCCCTCAGGGAGGTCTCACTGAAGCTTTCTTT.

V is TRBV28 and J is TRBJ2-7, with TRBD2 matching over 7 bases. Germline V gene lookup returns CDR1 MDHEN and CDR2 SYDVKM. This CDR3 comprises 14 residues. Unmatched junction bases numbered 6, after V lost 6 bases and J lost 1 base. The CDR3 sequence is CASRETGGSYEQYF. In nucleotides, the CDR3 is TGTGCCAGCAGGGAGACGGGAGGTTCCTACGAGCAGTACTTC.

This clonotype appeared once. V and J are TRBV6-1 and TRBJ2-6; 11 bases align to TRBD1. The last part of the DNA fits TRBJ1-2 better; the J call may be wrong. Germline CDR1 is MNHNS and CDR2 is SASEGT. The CDR3 is 14 amino acids. CDR3 loop: CASSGGQGGYGYTF. The CDR3 coding sequence is TGTGCCAGCAGTGGGGGACAGGGGGGCTATGGCTACACCTTC.

Ten or more counts support this clonotype. The rearrangement links TRBV19 to TRBJ2-7, with TRBD2 identical over 10 bases. J was trimmed by 4 bases and V by 4 bases; bases with no gene match: 4. CDR1 is LNHDA and CDR2 is SQIVND in the germline V gene (reference sequence). The CDR3 contains 14 residues. CDR3 in DNA: TGTGCCAGTAGTAGGACTAGCGGTGGATACGAGCAGTACTTC. Its protein is CASSRTSGGYEQYF.

J is TRBJ1-1 and V is TRBV19; tentatively, D is TRBD1 (5 bases). The germline gives CDR1 LNHDA, CDR2 SQIVND (reference sequence). V lost 6 bases, J lost 4 bases, and 15 bases lay in between. The CDR3 has 14 residues. CDR3 coding DNA: TGTGCCAGTAGCCCAGGGCCGGTTGGCACTGAAGCTTTCTTT. Its translation is CASSPGPVGTEAFF.

Many counts were recorded for this clonotype. CDR3 DNA: TGTGCCAGCAGTTACTGGGAGGGGACTAGGAAAGAGACCCAGTACTTC. It yields the protein CASSYWEGTRKETQYF. This chain links TRBV6-5 with TRBJ2-5; 8 bases fit TRBD2. V gave up 1 base and J gave up 3 bases; unmatched junction bases: 7. Germline V lookup: CDR1 MNHEY, CDR2 SVGAGI. The CDR3 covers 16 residues.

The table lists this clonotype with many counts. The gene calls are TRBV6-2 or TRBV6-3 and TRBJ2-5; a weak D match, TRBD1 (5 bases). V lost 8 bases to trimming and J lost 2 bases, with 12 bases between them. Germline CDR1 and CDR2: MNHEY and SVGEGT. This CDR3 is 13 amino acids long. The CDR3 here is CASGQDIQETQYF. CDR3 DNA sequence: TGTGCCAGCGGTCAGGACATTCAAGAGACCCAGTACTTC.

The chain combines TRBV12-3 or TRBV12-4 with TRBJ2-6, with D perhaps matching TRBD2 (6 bases). The CDR3 sequence is 17 residues long. V was clipped by 6 bases and J by 0 bases, with 15 bases between them. In DNA, the CDR3 is TGTGCCAGCAGACGCAGACCCGGGGGCTCTGGGGCCAACGTCCTGACTTTC. Its translation is CASRRRPGGSGANVLTF.

Ten or more counts support this clonotype. One end of the junction is discordant with germline, which a read error may explain. The genes are TRBV18 and TRBJ2-5; perhaps D is TRBD1 or TRBD2 (5 bases each). CDR3 length equals 15 residues. CDR1 and CDR2 from the germline V gene are KGHSH and LQKENI. In DNA form, the CDR3 reads TGTGCCAGCTCACCGATTGTCGGGGCCCAAGAGGCCCAGTACTTC. Its translation: CASSPIVGAQEAQYF. The full variable domain, rest sourced from reference TRBV18 and TRBJ2-5, is NAGVMQNPRHLVRRRGQEARLRCSPMKGHSHVYWYRQLPEEGLKFMVYLQKENIIDESGMPKERFSAEFPKEGPSILRIQQVVRGDSAAYFCASSPIVGAQEAQYFGPGTRLLVL.

The rearrangement links TRBV15 to TRBJ1-5, with D unclear. Germline CDR1 LNHNV, CDR2 YYDKDF (reference sequence). The CDR3 length is 13 residues. Trimming removed 6 bases from V and 2 bases from J, with 8 bases in between. Written as DNA, the CDR3 is TGTGCCACCAGTTCTGGGCGCAATCAGCCCCAGCATTTT. Encoded protein: CATSSGRNQPQHF. The variable domain in full, completed from reference TRBV15 and TRBJ1-5, reads DAMVIQNPRYQVTQFGKPVTLSCSQTLNHNVMYWYQQKSSQAPKLLFHYYDKDFNNEADTPDNFQSRRPNTSFCFLDIRSPGLGDTAMYLCATSSGRNQPQHFGDGTRLSIL.

This clonotype came up many times. One end of the junction varies from germline; a read error may be responsible. The chain has TRBV6-1 and TRBJ2-2; D may be TRBD1 (6 bases). This CDR3 is built from 15 residues. Germline V gene sequence: CDR1 MNHNS, CDR2 SASEGT. The CDR3 sequence is CAGRTGIPNTGELFF. CDR3 in DNA: TGTGCCGGCAGAACAGGGATCCCGAACACCGGGGAGCTGTTTTTT.

This clonotype has ten or more counts. This chain links TRBV6-6 with TRBJ2-2, with TRBD2 matching 11 bases. CDR1 is MNHNY, CDR2 SVGAGI, per germline (reference sequence). With V trimmed by 8 bases and J by 2 bases, 4 bases remained unmatched. The CDR3 is 15 residues long. CDR3 coding DNA: TGTGCCAGCGAAGGACTAGCGGGTAACACCGGGGAGCTGTTTTTT. It encodes CASEGLAGNTGELFF.

This clonotype has ten or more counts. The CDR3: CASSYATGTNEQYF. Written as DNA, the CDR3 is TGTGCCAGCAGTTATGCGACAGGGACGAACGAGCAGTACTTC. The chain uses TRBV6-5 and TRBJ2-7, with 7 bases that match TRBD1. Germline CDR1 is MNHEY and CDR2 is SVGAGI. There are 14 residues in the CDR3. With 3 bases clipped from V and 5 bases from J, the junction kept 7 bases outside the gene matches.

This clonotype was counted many times. This sequence joins TRBV2 and TRBJ1-3; D gene ambiguous. V was cut by 8 bases and J by 0 bases, with 5 bases left in between. The CDR3 loop spans 12 amino acids. Germline CDR1 and CDR2: SNHLY and FYNNEI. The DNA for the CDR3 is TGTGCCAGCGTCAGCTCTGGAAACACCATATATTTT. Translation: CASVSSGNTIYF.